This TCR beta chain emerged from a study of a mutant IDH1 vaccine in newly diagnosed glioma. Study-wide background: Patients were pretreated with radiotherapy, temozolomide, or both, mostly both. Study-level findings and limits: Induction of immune responses by the vaccine occurred in about 95% of patients.

The time point: baseline, week 1 (first vaccination visit). This sample's treatment: pre-vaccination baseline after standard-of-care therapy. Each astrocytoma in the donors was new, WHO grade 3 or 4, IDH1-mutant and ATRX-lost. This clone has a handful of counts. Its antigen is as yet unknown. The table came from immunoSEQ multiplex PCR; TCRdb's copy has only in-frame clones and leaves some out. The data show around 54,000 clones, more than 80% seen once. Germline assignment: CDR1 LNHDA and CDR2 SQIVND (reference sequence). There are 15 residues in the CDR3. The V gene end was trimmed by 5 bases and the J gene end by 5 bases; junction bases not matched to a gene: 7.

Material: PBMCs, obtained from a glioma patient treated with radiotherapy, temozolomide or both. The rearrangement uses TRBV19 and TRBJ1-1; 11 positions agree with TRBD1. This receptor was obtained from a man aged 18-30 years with glioma. The CDR3 DNA sequence: TGTGCCAGTAGTCTTTCCGGGACAGGGGGAACTGAAGCTTTCTTT. Translated: CASSLSGTGGTEAFF. Full variable domain (remainder filled in from reference TRBV19 and TRBJ1-1): DGGITQSPKYLFRKEGQNVTLSCEQNLNHDAMYWYRQDPGQGLRLIYYSQIVNDFQKGDIAEGYSVSREKKESFPLTVTSAQKNPTAFYLCASSLSGTGGTEAFFGQGTRLTVV.